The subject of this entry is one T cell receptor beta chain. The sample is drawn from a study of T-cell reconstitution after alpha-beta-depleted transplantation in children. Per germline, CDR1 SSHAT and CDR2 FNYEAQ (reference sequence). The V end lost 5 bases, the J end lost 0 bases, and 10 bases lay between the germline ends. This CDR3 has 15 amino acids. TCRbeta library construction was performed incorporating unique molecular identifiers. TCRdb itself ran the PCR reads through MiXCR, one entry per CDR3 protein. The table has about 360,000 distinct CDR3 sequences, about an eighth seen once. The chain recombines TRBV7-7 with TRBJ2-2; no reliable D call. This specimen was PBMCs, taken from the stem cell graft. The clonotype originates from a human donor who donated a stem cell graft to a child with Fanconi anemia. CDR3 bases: TGTGCCAGCAGCATTGACACAACGAACACCGGGGAGCTGTTTTTT. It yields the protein CASSIDTTNTGELFF.